This passage covers 25 T cell receptor beta chains from one sample sequenced in a study of beta chain features in type 1 diabetes. The whole isolated RNA underwent reverse transcription, so sequencing captured expressed TCRB transcripts. This table comes from immunoSEQ multiplex PCR, and its TCRdb copy is limited to in-frame clones, with some not included. The sample lists roughly 610,000 clones; about a sixth were seen once. The sample was naive CD4+ T cells from blood. The source of these receptors is a man younger than 30 in good health.

In this sample, this clone turned up a few times. The chain combines TRBV7-8 with TRBJ2-5, with 7 bases that match TRBD2. The CDR3 covers 15 residues. V lost 6 bases and J lost 1; bases outside the gene matches: 8. From germline, CDR1 is SGHVS and CDR2 FQNEAQ. Here the CDR3 DNA reads TGTGCCAGCAGTTCCAAGCGGGGACTCCAAGAGACCCAGTACTTC. It is translated as CASSSKRGLQETQYF.

This clone was detected a few times. The chain links TRBV25-1 to TRBJ2-3; 7 bases align to TRBD1. Germline V gene sequence: CDR1 MGHDK, CDR2 SYGVNS. V trimming: 6 bases; J trimming: 2 bases; junction bases outside the gene matches: 8. The CDR3 length is 15 residues. CDR3 coding DNA: TGTGCCAGCAGCGCTAGGGGGCCCCTCACAGATACGCAGTATTTT. Its translation: CASSARGPLTDTQYF.

CDR3 sequence reads: CASSDRVGSYEQYF. The DNA for the CDR3 is TGTGCCAGCAGCGACAGGGTGGGCTCCTACGAGCAGTACTTC. The chain combines TRBV6-6 with TRBJ2-7, with TRBD1 identical over 7 bases. Germline trimming cut 6 bases from V and 0 bases from J; bases unmatched to any gene: 5. The CDR3 runs 14 residues. Per the germline V gene, CDR1 is MNHNY and CDR2 is SVGAGI (reference sequence).

The CDR3 loop is CASSLVGEHYGYTF. In DNA, the CDR3 is TGTGCCAGCAGCTTGGTAGGGGAGCACTATGGCTACACCTTC. This rearrangement joins TRBV5-6 to TRBJ1-2; a weak D match, TRBD1 (5 bases). The CDR3 spans 14 residues. V was shortened by 0 bases and J by 3 bases, with 9 bases between the two germline ends. Looked up from germline, CDR1 is SGHDT and CDR2 is YYEEEE.

The rearrangement joins TRBV4-3 to TRBJ1-3; D gene unclear. In germline, CDR1 is LGHNA, CDR2 YSLEER. The CDR3 runs to 16 residues. V gave up 0 bases and J gave up 0 bases, with 9 bases separating them. The CDR3, as DNA: TGCGCCAGCAGCCAAGATCTGTTACGCTCTGGAAACACCATATATTTT. Its protein product is CASSQDLLRSGNTIYF.

This clone was found a few times. The rearrangement uses TRBV5-1 and TRBJ2-5, with D possibly being TRBD2 (5 bases). The V gene's germline CDR1 is SGHRS and CDR2 YFSETQ. The CDR3 extends over 14 amino acids. Trimming took 2 bases from V and 3 from J, leaving 11 bases between them. CDR3 amino acids: CASSFGGPKETQYF. CDR3 nucleotides: TGCGCCAGCAGCTTTGGCGGGCCCAAAGAGACCCAGTACTTC. Filled out from reference TRBV5-1 and TRBJ2-5, the complete variable domain reads KAGVTQTPRYLIKTRGQQVTLSCSPISGHRSVSWYQQTPGQGLQFLFEYFSETQRNKGNFPGRFSGRQFSNSRSEMNVSTLELGDSALYLCASSFGGPKETQYFGPGTRLLVL.

The chain combines TRBV9 with TRBJ2-2; D unclear. Germline V gene data show CDR1 as SGDLS and CDR2 as YYNGEE. The CDR3 covers 13 residues. V gave up 0 bases and J gave up 7 bases, with 7 bases separating them. The CDR3, as DNA: TGTGCCAGCAGCGTAGACCCCGGCGGGGAGCTGTTTTTT. Translated: CASSVDPGGELFF.

This clone was recorded a few times. Other DNA sequences of this sample code for an identical CDR3. V gene TRBV29-1 combines with J gene TRBJ1-1; 9 bases agree with TRBD1. CDR1 SQVTM and CDR2 ANQGSEA come from the germline V gene. The CDR3 runs to 13 residues. Trimming at V came to 5 bases and at J to 1 base, leaving 2 bases not matched to a gene. CDR3 bases: TGCAGCGTTAACAGGGGGCGGAACACTGAAGCTTTCTTT. Residues: CSVNRGRNTEAFF.

The chain joins TRBV7-3 to TRBJ1-1; D unclear. The germline gives CDR1 SGHTA, CDR2 FQGTGA. V was cut by 1 base and J by 2 bases, with 11 bases left in between. The CDR3 sequence is 15 residues long. The chain's CDR3 is CASSLSLTGNTEAFF. DNA for the CDR3: TGTGCCAGCAGCTTAAGTTTGACGGGAAACACTGAAGCTTTCTTT. The full variable domain, completed using reference TRBV7-3 and TRBJ1-1, is GAGVSQTPSNKVTEKGKYVELRCDPISGHTALYWYRQSLGQGPEFLIYFQGTGAADDSGLPNDRFFAVRPEGSVSTLKIQRTERGDSAVYLCASSLSLTGNTEAFFGQGTRLTVV.

This clone showed up just a few times. This sequence joins TRBV18 and TRBJ2-1; tentatively, D is TRBD1 (5 bases). The CDR3 sequence is 12 residues long. Looked up from germline, CDR1 is KGHSH and CDR2 is LQKENI. V shed 6 bases and J shed 8 bases, with 11 bases lying between them. The CDR3 loop reads CASSPETDEQFF. The CDR3 bases are TGTGCCAGCTCCCCCGAGACAGATGAGCAGTTCTTC.

This clone occurred a few times. This sample also contains other DNA sequences that code for the same CDR3. The gene calls are TRBV15 and TRBJ1-2; unclear D gene. The V gene lost 5 bases and the J gene lost 1 base, with 8 bases spanning the gap. The CDR3 extends over 13 amino acids. CDR1 and CDR2 (germline): LNHNV, YYDKDF (reference sequence). The CDR3 DNA reads as TGTGCCACCAGCCCCCGTGGTAACTATGGCTACACCTTC. Translated, it gives CATSPRGNYGYTF.

The table lists this clone with a few counts. The V call is TRBV20-1, the J call TRBJ2-7; tentatively, D is TRBD2 (6 bases). Germline V gives CDR1 DFQATT, CDR2 SNEGSKA (reference sequence). The CDR3 is 11 amino acids. V was pared by 8 bases and J by 6 bases, with 14 bases between. Here the CDR3 DNA reads TGCAGTATCGAGGGGCGGGGCGAGCAGTACTTC. Its translation: CSIEGRGEQYF.

This clone was recorded a few times. V usage is TRBV28 and J usage is TRBJ1-1; no reliable D call. Germline V gives CDR1 MDHEN, CDR2 SYDVKM. Trimming stripped 5 bases from V and 7 bases from J, with 8 bases between. This CDR3 is built from 11 residues. The CDR3 nucleotides are TGTGCCAGCAGTCTCAGAATTGAAGCTTTCTTT. It encodes CASSLRIEAFF.

V is TRBV7-3 and J is TRBJ2-2; 10 bases match TRBD2. The CDR3 runs 19 residues. CDR1 and CDR2 (germline): SGHTA, FQGTGA. Trimming removed 5 bases from V and 1 base from J; junction bases left unmatched: 13. This CDR3 reads CASSPAKRLAGRNTGELFF. CDR3 nucleotide sequence: TGTGCCAGCAGCCCAGCCAAGAGACTAGCGGGCCGGAACACCGGGGAGCTGTTTTTT.

This clone was observed a few times. The chain combines TRBV11-3 with TRBJ2-1, with 8 bases identical to TRBD1. The CDR3 loop spans 15 amino acids. The V and J ends lost 1 base and 3 bases, in that order; junction bases with no gene match: 2. Germline values: CDR1 SGHNT, CDR2 YENEEA. Here the CDR3 reads CASSLGQGNYNEQFF. The DNA for the CDR3 is TGTGCCAGCAGCTTAGGACAGGGGAACTACAATGAGCAGTTCTTC.

A few counts support this clone. The V and J genes are TRBV5-1 and TRBJ1-1; D not resolved. This CDR3 contains 15 residues. Germline CDR1 SGHRS, CDR2 YFSETQ. Deletions cut 0 bases from V and 4 bases from J, with 13 bases between. The CDR3 DNA follows: TGCGCCAGCAGCTTGGATGAGGGAGCCCCCACTGAAGCTTTCTTT. It translates to CASSLDEGAPTEAFF.

V is TRBV5-4 and J is TRBJ1-1; 7 positions match TRBD1. The CDR3 consists of 13 residues. The V gene end was trimmed by 4 bases and the J gene end by 4 bases; junction bases not matched to a gene: 4. Germline V CDR1 and CDR2: SGHNT, YYREEE (reference sequence). CDR3 bases: TGTGCCAGCAGCGGAAGGGGGCTCACTGAAGCTTTCTTT. The encoded protein is CASSGRGLTEAFF.

V and J are TRBV20-1 and TRBJ2-7, with 7 bases lining up with TRBD1. Germline trimming cut 5 bases from V and 11 bases from J; bases unmatched to any gene: 9. Germline loops: CDR1 DFQATT, CDR2 SNEGSKA (reference sequence). This CDR3 contains 11 residues. In nucleotides, the CDR3 is TGCAGTGCTGGGCTCCGGGACAGAGAGTACTTC. This sequence encodes CSAGLRDREYF.

The chain carries TRBV28 and TRBJ2-7; 9 nucleotides agree with TRBD2. This CDR3 is built from 14 residues. Trimming took 6 bases from V and 6 from J; bases not matched to a gene: 9. Germline V gives CDR1 MDHEN, CDR2 SYDVKM. The CDR3 reads CASRPVGGRAEQYF. The CDR3 bases are TGTGCCAGCAGGCCCGTCGGCGGGAGGGCCGAGCAGTACTTC. The variable domain in full, completed from reference TRBV28 and TRBJ2-7, reads DVKVTQSSRYLVKRTGEKVFLECVQDMDHENMFWYRQDPGLGLRLIYFSYDVKMKEKGDIPEGYSVSREKKERFSLILESASTNQTSMYLCASRPVGGRAEQYFGPGTRLTVT.

This clone was counted only a few times. The rearrangement joins TRBV9 to TRBJ2-1; 10 bases agree with TRBD2. CDR1 SGDLS and CDR2 YYNGEE come from the germline V gene. J lost 10 bases, V lost 3 bases, and 13 bases had no gene match. CDR3 length: 16 amino acids. The CDR3 DNA follows: TGTGCCAGCAGCGCGCTACCGCCTAGCGGGAGAGGCGAGCAGTTCTTC. As protein: CASSALPPSGRGEQFF.

This clone was observed a few times. The chain combines TRBV15 with TRBJ1-2, with D possibly TRBD1 on 5 matching bases. The CDR3 loop spans 17 amino acids. Germline CDR1 reads LNHNV; CDR2 reads YYDKDF (reference sequence). V gave up 0 bases and J gave up 4 bases, with 18 bases separating them. Here the CDR3 reads CATSREGGIGVPYGYTF. The DNA of the CDR3 is TGTGCCACCAGCAGAGAAGGTGGAATAGGGGTCCCCTATGGCTACACCTTC.

This rearrangement joins TRBV7-9 to TRBJ2-5, with D perhaps matching TRBD2 (6 bases). This CDR3 contains 16 residues. Trimming pared 3 bases from V and 7 bases from J, leaving 21 bases between. Germline V lookup: CDR1 SEHNR, CDR2 FQNEAQ (reference sequence). CDR3 amino acids: CASSLAGTGPSGTQYF. The DNA for the CDR3 is TGTGCCAGCAGCTTGGCGGGGACGGGACCTTCGGGGACCCAGTACTTC.

The chain recombines TRBV5-1 with TRBJ1-1, with no clear D. The ends were cut back, 0 bases at V and 8 bases at J, with 8 bases in the middle. CDR3 size: 12 residues. Germline assignment: CDR1 SGHRS and CDR2 YFSETQ. The CDR3 spells CASSLGWEEAFF. The CDR3 bases are TGCGCCAGCAGCTTGGGATGGGAGGAAGCTTTCTTT.

The chain has TRBV5-6 and TRBJ1-2; the D gene is possibly TRBD1 (5 bases). Germline V gene data show CDR1 as SGHDT and CDR2 as YYEEEE. V was shortened by 5 bases and J by 8 bases, with 13 bases between the two germline ends. The length of the CDR3 is 12 residues. DNA of the CDR3: TGTGCCAGCAGACGAGACAGCCCGGGCTACACCTTC. Protein sequence: CASRRDSPGYTF.

In this sample, this clone turned up a few times. The chain combines TRBV23-1 with TRBJ1-2, with TRBD1 matching over 7 bases. TRBV23-1 is an ORF, and what it does is uncertain. V was pared by 0 bases and J by 5 bases, with 15 bases of the junction left unmatched. This CDR3 comprises 18 residues. This CDR3 is CASSQSGRDIPGGYGYTF. For the CDR3, the DNA is TGCGCCAGCAGTCAATCGGGCAGAGACATACCAGGGGGTTATGGCTACACCTTC.